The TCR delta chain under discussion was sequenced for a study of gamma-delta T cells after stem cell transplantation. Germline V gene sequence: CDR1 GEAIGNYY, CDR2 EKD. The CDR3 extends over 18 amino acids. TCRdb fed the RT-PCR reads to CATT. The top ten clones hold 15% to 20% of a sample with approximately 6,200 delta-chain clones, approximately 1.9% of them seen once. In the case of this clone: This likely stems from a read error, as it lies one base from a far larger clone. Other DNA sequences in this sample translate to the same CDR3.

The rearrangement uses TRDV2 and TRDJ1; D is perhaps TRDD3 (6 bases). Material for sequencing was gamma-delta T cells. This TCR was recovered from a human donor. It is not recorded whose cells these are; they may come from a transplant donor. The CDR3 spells CACDTVGRGGKYTDKLIF. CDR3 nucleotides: TGTGCCTGTGACACTGTTGGTCGAGGGGGGAAGTACACCGATAAACTTATCTTT.